This TCR beta chain was found in a study of cytomegalovirus exposure and HLA in healthy donors. PCR employed 60 Vbeta and 13 Jbeta primers. Sequencing was performed with immunoSEQ multiplex PCR; in TCRdb, only in-frame clones are kept and a portion is missing. This sample has 140,000 to 150,000 clones, with roughly 79% found just once. General study points: A few chains tied to CMV proved CMV antigen-specific in vitro. Per published reports, the classifier diagnosed cytomegalovirus status with high specificity and sensitivity. Solely CMV serostatus was available to characterize immune exposure.

A remark on this clone: Its antigen is unknown. Because it lacks the conserved phenylalanine or tryptophan at the end, this CDR3 is likely a read error.

The specimen was PBMCs. The clonotype originates from a woman in her forties in good health and CMV-seropositive.

The CDR3 DNA sequence: TGTGCCAGCAGCCCCCGGACAGGAGGCTACACCCTC. Translated, it gives CASSPRTGGYTL. This chain joins TRBV5-4 and TRBJ1-2; 7 positions match TRBD1. The CDR3 contains 12 residues. Germline CDR1 SGHNT, CDR2 YYREEE (reference sequence). Unmatched junction bases numbered 5, after V lost 4 bases and J lost 8 bases.